This TCR beta chain was found in a study of T cells in Graves' hyperthyroidism and ophthalmopathy. V was clipped by 5 bases and J by 5 bases, with 16 bases between them. The CDR3 is 15 residues long. The germline V gene encodes CDR1 LNHDA and CDR2 SQIVND (reference sequence). This clonotype was seen more than once but under ten times. TCR beta CDR3 regions were amplified from RNA. TCR CDR3 underwent first-round RT-PCR with the HTBI primer set. One entry per CDR3 protein, called by TCRdb with MiXCR from the multiplex PCR reads. The sample gives approximately 620,000 distinct CDR3 sequences, around 14% of which show up once; 4.5% to 6% is in the top ten. Diagnostic assessment was based on clinical symptoms, serum thyroxine and TRAb, thyroid ultrasound and orbital computed tomography.

The chain employs TRBV19 and TRBJ2-1; TRBD2 is a possible D gene (6 bases). Sequencing was performed on blood. This TCR was recovered from a woman in her 30s with Graves' hyperthyroidism that later progressed to Graves' ophthalmopathy. CDR3 sequence reads: CASSSVAVGNNEQFF. CDR3 DNA: TGTGCCAGTAGTTCCGTAGCGGTAGGTAACAATGAGCAGTTCTTC.